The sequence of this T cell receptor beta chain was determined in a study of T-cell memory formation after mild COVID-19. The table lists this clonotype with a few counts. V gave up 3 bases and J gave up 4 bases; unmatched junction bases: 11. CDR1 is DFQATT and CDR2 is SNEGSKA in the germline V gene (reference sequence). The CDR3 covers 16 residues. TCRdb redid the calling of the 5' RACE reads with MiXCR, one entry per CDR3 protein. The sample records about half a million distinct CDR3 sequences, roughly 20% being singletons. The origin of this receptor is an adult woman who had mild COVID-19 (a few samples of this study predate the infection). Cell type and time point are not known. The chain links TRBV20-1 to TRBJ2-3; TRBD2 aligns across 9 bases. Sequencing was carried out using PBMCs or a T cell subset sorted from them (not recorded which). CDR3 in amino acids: CSASRSGGSRADTQYF. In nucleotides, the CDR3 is TGCAGTGCTAGCCGCAGCGGGGGGAGTAGGGCAGATACGCAGTATTTT.